Each of the 14 T cell receptor beta chains below was sequenced from the same sample in a study of STAT3 mutations in large granular lymphocyte leukemia. Whole-study results and caveats: Every T-cell large granular lymphocyte leukemia patient had at least one immunodominant TCR beta clonotype.

Measured with immunoSEQ multiplex PCR; TCRdb has only the in-frame clones, and not every one. Of around 33,000 clones listed, 70% to 80% are singletons. These receptors lack a known antigen. The material sequenced was peripheral blood mononuclear cells. The source of these receptors is a woman between 50 and 59 years old with T-cell large granular lymphocyte leukemia. Some clones in this sample may be carry-over from other donors' samples.

This chain links TRBV7-9 with TRBJ1-3; D unclear. CDR1 and CDR2 from the germline V gene are SEHNR and FQNEAQ (reference sequence). The CDR3 covers 15 residues. The V end lost 2 bases, the J end lost 3 bases, and 11 bases lay between the germline ends. The CDR3 bases are TGTGCCAGCAGCTTAAGGTGGATAGATGGAAACACCATATATTTT. Translation gives CASSLRWIDGNTIYF.

This clone is medium-sized by share. Other DNA sequences of this sample code for an identical CDR3. The V call is TRBV28, the J call TRBJ1-1; D unclear. The CDR3 has 14 residues. From germline, CDR1 is MDHEN and CDR2 SYDVKM. V shed 7 bases and J shed 5 bases, with 17 bases lying between them. CDR3 DNA: TGTGCCAGCACTCCAGGTGGGAGAGGGACTGAAGCTTTCTTT. This encodes CASTPGGRGTEAFF. The full variable domain, completed using reference TRBV28 and TRBJ1-1, is DVKVTQSSRYLVKRTGEKVFLECVQDMDHENMFWYRQDPGLGLRLIYFSYDVKMKEKGDIPEGYSVSREKKERFSLILESASTNQTSMYLCASTPGGRGTEAFFGQGTRLTVV.

The CDR3 protein is CASRPTGGGELFF. In DNA, the CDR3 is TGTGCCAGCAGGCCAACAGGGGGCGGGGAGCTGTTTTTT. The chain carries TRBV5-4 and TRBJ2-2, with 8 nucleotides matching TRBD1. The CDR3 extends over 13 amino acids. V trimming: 5 bases; J trimming: 7 bases; junction bases outside the gene matches: 4. Germline lookup yields CDR1 SGHNT and CDR2 YYREEE (reference sequence).

V gene TRBV4-2 combines with J gene TRBJ1-4, with TRBD1 matching over 8 bases. Per germline, CDR1 LGHNA and CDR2 YNFKEQ. V trimming: 0 bases; J trimming: 6 bases; junction bases outside the gene matches: 9. The CDR3 runs to 17 residues. The CDR3 coding sequence is TGTGCCAGCAGCCAAGATCTAGTAGGACAGGGCCATGAAAAACTGTTTTTT. Its translation: CASSQDLVGQGHEKLFF.

This clone was seen a single time. The rearrangement links TRBV15 to TRBJ2-3, with D unclear. Germline V gene data show CDR1 as LNHNV and CDR2 as YYDKDF (reference sequence). The V end lost 0 bases, the J end lost 0 bases, and 4 bases lay between the germline ends. This CDR3 comprises 14 residues. The CDR3 nucleotides are TGTGCCACCAGCAGAGACGGGAGCACAGATACGCAGTATTTT. Amino acid sequence: CATSRDGSTDTQYF.

J is TRBJ2-7 and V is TRBV27, with unresolved D. The germline V gene has CDR1 MNHEY and CDR2 SMNVEV (reference sequence). Trimming left V 5 bases short and J 7 bases short, with 15 bases between. CDR3 length: 13 amino acids. CDR3 nucleotide sequence: TGTGCCAGCAGTCCCGTTGGACGTGGGGAGCAGTACTTC. It encodes CASSPVGRGEQYF.

This clone was detected only once. The chain uses TRBV21-1 and TRBJ1-5. TRBV21-1 is a recognized pseudogene. CDR3 length equals 15 residues. The CDR3 DNA is TGTGCCAGCAGCAAAGAGGTCTCGGGGGTTCAGCCCCAGCATTTT. It specifies CASSKEVSGVQPQHF.

J is TRBJ1-1 and V is TRBV5-6; the D gene is possibly TRBD1 (5 bases). The CDR3 is 14 residues long. Trimming left V 7 bases short and J 4 bases short, with 17 bases between. The V gene's germline CDR1 is SGHDT and CDR2 YYEEEE. CDR3 residues: CASAARGKVTEAFF. CDR3 in DNA: TGTGCCAGCGCCGCACGGGGGAAGGTCACTGAAGCTTTCTTT.

The chain has TRBV5-8 and TRBJ2-1; 8 bases fit TRBD1. From germline, CDR1 is SGHTS and CDR2 YDEGEE. The V segment lost 4 bases and the J segment 0 bases; nucleotides outside the gene matches: 3. The CDR3 has 15 residues. CDR3 nucleotides: TGTGCCAGCAGCAGGGACAGGAGCTCCTACAATGAGCAGTTCTTC. As protein: CASSRDRSSYNEQFF.

The chain links TRBV6-6 to TRBJ2-6; D may be TRBD2 (5 bases). CDR3 length equals 15 residues. Germline CDR1 MNHNY, CDR2 SVGAGI (reference sequence). Trimming took off 4 bases at V and 2 bases at J, with 9 bases between the two ends. The CDR3 coding sequence is TGTGCCAGCAGTTTGGTCGGGACTGGGGCCAACGTCCTGACTTTC. It translates to CASSLVGTGANVLTF.

The chain combines TRBV5-4 with TRBJ2-2, with 7 bases aligning to TRBD2. With V trimmed by 3 bases and J by 7 bases, 9 bases remained unmatched. Germline CDR1 is SGHNT and CDR2 is YYREEE (reference sequence). The CDR3 length is 15 residues. The CDR3 is CASSSPPGEGGELFF. CDR3 bases: TGTGCCAGCAGCTCCCCCCCCGGGGAGGGCGGGGAGCTGTTTTTT.

This clone was counted once. This sequence joins TRBV5-6 and TRBJ1-5; D is ambiguous. With 4 bases removed from V and 6 bases from J, the gap between germline ends came to 17 bases. CDR3 length: 15 residues. Germline values: CDR1 SGHDT, CDR2 YYEEEE. CDR3 protein: CASSKNGVTFQPQHF. The CDR3 bases are TGTGCCAGCAGCAAAAATGGGGTGACTTTTCAGCCCCAGCATTTT.

The chain combines TRBV7-9 with TRBJ1-1, with D possibly TRBD1 on 5 matching bases. V was shortened by 5 bases and J by 1 base, with 11 bases between the two germline ends. Germline V CDR1 and CDR2: SEHNR, FQNEAQ (reference sequence). The CDR3 is made up of 14 amino acids. As DNA, the CDR3 is TGTGCCAGCAGCCACCGCAGGGCGAACACTGAAGCTTTCTTT. Encoded protein: CASSHRRANTEAFF.

The J gene is TRBJ1-3, the V gene TRBV2, with D perhaps TRBD1 (5 bases). Germline V lookup: CDR1 SNHLY, CDR2 FYNNEI. This CDR3 region has 15 residues. The germline V and J ends were trimmed by 3 bases and 0 bases, with 9 bases remaining between them. In nucleotides, the CDR3 is TGTGCCAGCAGTGAGGGGCAGAGCTCTGGAAACACCATATATTTT. Its translation: CASSEGQSSGNTIYF.